The 21 T cell receptor beta chains below come from one sample, sequenced in a study of regulatory T cells in long-lasting Graves disease. Documented time point: persistent/refractory GD, antithyroid drugs over 5 years with positive TRAb. Following extraction of RNA from PBMCs, that RNA was used to make the TCR library. According to the study, TCR beta libraries were built with iRepertoire HTBI primers and CDR3-region Arm-PCR. MiXCR, applied by TCRdb to the multiplex PCR reads, yields one record per CDR3 protein. The sample consists of about 470,000 distinct CDR3 sequences, roughly 21% of them appearing once. The source material was peripheral blood mononuclear cells (PBMCs), sampled when the disease was refractory, from a patient treated with antithyroid drugs. The receptors shown here come from a female donor with Graves disease.

The V gene is TRBV5-6, the J gene TRBJ2-2; 7 bases are a match to TRBD1. Trimming removed 4 bases from V and 0 bases from J; junction bases left unmatched: 9. In germline, CDR1 is SGHDT, CDR2 YYEEEE. The CDR3 spans 17 residues. The CDR3 here is CASSHDRAVANTGELFF. The CDR3 DNA sequence: TGTGCCAGCAGCCACGACAGGGCGGTCGCGAACACCGGGGAGCTGTTTTTT.

This clonotype was counted many times. The rearrangement joins TRBV12-3 or TRBV12-4 to TRBJ1-5, with unresolved D. The CDR3 length is 13 residues. V lost 4 bases to trimming and J lost 2 bases, with 6 bases between them. The CDR3 loop reads CASSSLGNQPQHF. The CDR3 region has the DNA TGTGCCAGCAGTTCTTTAGGCAATCAGCCCCAGCATTTT.

This clonotype was seen many times. V is TRBV3-1 and J is TRBJ1-2; TRBD1 matches at 8 bases. V trimming: 6 bases; J trimming: 6 bases; junction bases outside the gene matches: 6. CDR1 is LGHDT and CDR2 is YNNKEL in the germline V gene (reference sequence). The CDR3 loop spans 13 amino acids. The CDR3 sequence is CASRKEDRDGYTF. The CDR3 coding sequence is TGTGCCAGCAGGAAGGAGGACAGGGATGGCTACACCTTC.

A few counts support this clonotype. The rearrangement links TRBV13 to TRBJ2-3, with 7 bases identical to TRBD2. This CDR3 has 16 residues. V shed 1 base, J shed 2 bases, and the junction held 6 bases outside the gene matches. Germline V lookup: CDR1 PRHDT, CDR2 FYEKMQ (reference sequence). DNA of the CDR3: TGTGCCAGCAGCTTAGTGTCTAGCGGACCCACAGATACGCAGTATTTT. This translates into CASSLVSSGPTDTQYF.

The rearrangement uses TRBV29-1 and TRBJ2-3; TRBD2 might be the D (6 bases). The V end lost 4 bases, the J end lost 4 bases, and 12 bases lay between the germline ends. The CDR3 totals 13 residues. Germline CDR1 and CDR2: SQVTM and ANQGSEA. The chain's CDR3 is CSVGAGISDTQYF. The CDR3 nucleotides read TGCAGCGTTGGGGCGGGAATCTCAGATACGCAGTATTTT.

A few counts support this clonotype. The V gene is TRBV6-1, the J gene TRBJ1-1; weak D call: TRBD1 (6 bases). Germline lookup yields CDR1 MNHNS and CDR2 SASEGT. The V end was cut by 7 bases, the J end by 4 bases, with 16 bases between. The CDR3 runs to 14 residues. The CDR3 region has the DNA TGTGCCAGCACCCAGGCAGGGGAAGTCACTGAAGCTTTCTTT. This sequence encodes CASTQAGEVTEAFF.

With regard to this clonotype: A read error is possible here, since a much larger clone lies one base away. The final CDR3 position lacks the conserved phenylalanine or tryptophan, pointing to a likely read error. J is TRBJ2-2 and V is TRBV28; 8 bases agree with TRBD2. Germline CDR1 is MDHEN and CDR2 is SYDVKM. The CDR3 is made up of 16 amino acids. J was trimmed by 0 bases and V by 1 base; bases with no gene match: 1. The CDR3 is CASSLYGGANTGELFL. The CDR3 DNA is TGTGCCAGCAGTTTATACGGGGGGGCGAACACCGGGGAGCTGTTTCTT.

This clonotype was observed a few times. The limits of the CDR3 on the DNA are not certain, so only TCRdb's listed CDR3 is given. This chain links TRBV12-3 or TRBV12-4 with TRBJ1-6; no DNA check was done on the table's D call, TRBD1. The CDR3 sequence runs 12 residues, both termini included. The chain's CDR3 is CASSFATGSTAF.

This clonotype was seen at least ten times. CDR3 DNA sequence: TGTGCCAGCAGTGAACGCCCGGGAATCACTGAAGCTTTCTTT. Residues: CASSERPGITEAFF. The chain employs TRBV6-1 and TRBJ1-1; D unresolved. The germline V gene encodes CDR1 MNHNS and CDR2 SASEGT. The CDR3 covers 14 residues. V shed 2 bases and J shed 4 bases, with 11 bases lying between them.

Concerning this clonotype itself: At one of its ends the junction is not consistent with the germline gene, which may arise from a read error. This sequence joins TRBV5-1 and TRBJ1-2; D is unresolved. Germline V lookup: CDR1 SGHRS, CDR2 YFSETQ. This CDR3 contains 14 residues. In DNA, the CDR3 is TGTGCCAGCAGCTTGGATGGAGAGAACTATGGCTACACCTTC. It encodes CASSLDGENYGYTF.

This clonotype was seen more than once but under ten times. V is TRBV4-3 and J is TRBJ1-1; D ambiguous. The germline V and J ends were trimmed by 0 bases and 0 bases, with 5 bases remaining between them. From germline, CDR1 is LGHNA and CDR2 YSLEER. The CDR3 loop spans 14 amino acids. The CDR3 loop is CASSQDSVNTEAFF. Here the CDR3 DNA reads TGCGCCAGCAGCCAAGACAGTGTGAACACTGAAGCTTTCTTT.

The V call is TRBV28, the J call TRBJ1-5; D not resolved. Germline V CDR1 and CDR2: MDHEN, SYDVKM. The CDR3 totals 14 residues. V lost 4 bases to trimming and J lost 7 bases, with 14 bases between them. The CDR3 is CASSSTPTQQPQHF. CDR3 DNA: TGTGCCAGCAGTTCGACCCCCACGCAACAGCCCCAGCATTTT. Full variable domain (outside the CDR3, taken from reference TRBV28 and TRBJ1-5): DVKVTQSSRYLVKRTGEKVFLECVQDMDHENMFWYRQDPGLGLRLIYFSYDVKMKEKGDIPEGYSVSREKKERFSLILESASTNQTSMYLCASSSTPTQQPQHFGDGTRLSIL.

This clonotype has a handful of counts. This rearrangement joins TRBV29-1 to TRBJ2-4; 8 bases match TRBD1. V shed 5 bases and J 10 bases; nucleotides not matched to a gene: 7. Germline CDR1 reads SQVTM; CDR2 reads ANQGSEA. The CDR3 extends over 12 amino acids. CDR3 in amino acids: CSVTGTGTIQYF. In nucleotides, the CDR3 is TGCAGCGTTACTGGGACAGGAACGATTCAGTACTTC.

This clonotype was seen many times. The chain has TRBV7-2 and TRBJ2-7; D is unresolved. Per germline, CDR1 SGHTA and CDR2 FQGNSA. CDR3 length: 13 residues. V was clipped by 5 bases and J by 0 bases, with 8 bases between them. CDR3 in DNA: TGTGCCAGCAGCCTCTATGACTCCTACGAGCAGTACTTC. Protein sequence: CASSLYDSYEQYF.

This clonotype came up many times. The rearrangement joins TRBV28 to TRBJ2-5; D remains unclear. V lost 1 base, J lost 5 bases, and 14 bases lay in between. CDR1 and CDR2 from the germline V gene are MDHEN and SYDVKM. CDR3 length equals 15 residues. CDR3 region: CASSLLSNTAETQYF. DNA for the CDR3: TGTGCCAGCAGTTTATTATCGAACACAGCGGAGACCCAGTACTTC. The variable domain in full, with the rest retrieved from reference TRBV28 and TRBJ2-5, is DVKVTQSSRYLVKRTGEKVFLECVQDMDHENMFWYRQDPGLGLRLIYFSYDVKMKEKGDIPEGYSVSREKKERFSLILESASTNQTSMYLCASSLLSNTAETQYFGPGTRLLVL.

The chain has TRBV5-1 and TRBJ1-4, with 9 positions matching TRBD1. CDR3 length: 15 residues. CDR1 SGHRS and CDR2 YFSETQ come from the germline V gene. The V gene end was trimmed by 4 bases and the J gene end by 7 bases; junction bases not matched to a gene: 8. CDR3 residues: CASSKTGGWGEKLFF. The CDR3 nucleotides read TGCGCCAGCAGCAAAACAGGGGGCTGGGGTGAAAAACTGTTTTTT.

The sample holds one count of this clonotype. V usage is TRBV28 and J usage is TRBJ1-5, with a weak D call TRBD1 (6 bases). CDR3 length: 14 residues. Looked up from germline, CDR1 is MDHEN and CDR2 is SYDVKM. Trimming stripped 5 bases from V and 6 bases from J, with 14 bases between. The chain's CDR3 is CASSKPGVGQPQHF. DNA of the CDR3: TGTGCCAGCAGTAAGCCAGGGGTTGGTCAGCCCCAGCATTTT.

The J gene is TRBJ2-5, the V gene TRBV29-1; TRBD1 agrees at 8 bases. Germline V gene data show CDR1 as SQVTM and CDR2 as ANQGSEA. The CDR3 is 17 amino acids. The ends lost 2 bases at V and 4 bases at J; junction bases unmatched: 15. The CDR3 coding sequence is TGCAGCGTTGAATCGTGGGGGGCAGGGGGCGCGGGAGAGACCCAGTACTTC. Translation: CSVESWGAGGAGETQYF.

The chain recombines TRBV6-1 with TRBJ2-7; unclear D gene. Germline V gene sequence: CDR1 MNHNS, CDR2 SASEGT. The CDR3 length is 15 residues. V shed 6 bases and J shed 0 bases, with 15 bases lying between them. The CDR3 nucleotides read TGTGCCAGCAGCCCAATTGGACGGAACTCCTACGAGCAGTACTTC. It encodes CASSPIGRNSYEQYF.

The count of this clonotype is one. V and J are TRBV6-4 and TRBJ1-5; 7 bases are shared with TRBD1. V lost 5 bases, J lost 0 bases, and 10 bases stayed unmatched. The CDR3 totals 17 residues. Per germline, CDR1 MRHNA and CDR2 SNTAGT. DNA of the CDR3: TGTGCCAGCAGTCCGACAGGGCCCCCCTATAGCAATCAGCCCCAGCATTTT. Amino acids: CASSPTGPPYSNQPQHF.

In this sample, this clonotype turned up many times. CDR3 sequence (DNA): TGTGCCAGCAGTTACGACAGGCCCCCGGCTGAAGCTTTCTTT. It specifies CASSYDRPPAEAFF. This rearrangement joins TRBV6-2 or TRBV6-3 to TRBJ1-1, with D tentatively TRBD1 (6 bases). The CDR3 length is 14 residues. Trimming shortened V by 2 bases and J by 6 bases, and 13 bases separated the two germline ends. CDR1 and CDR2 (germline): MNHEY, SVGEGT.